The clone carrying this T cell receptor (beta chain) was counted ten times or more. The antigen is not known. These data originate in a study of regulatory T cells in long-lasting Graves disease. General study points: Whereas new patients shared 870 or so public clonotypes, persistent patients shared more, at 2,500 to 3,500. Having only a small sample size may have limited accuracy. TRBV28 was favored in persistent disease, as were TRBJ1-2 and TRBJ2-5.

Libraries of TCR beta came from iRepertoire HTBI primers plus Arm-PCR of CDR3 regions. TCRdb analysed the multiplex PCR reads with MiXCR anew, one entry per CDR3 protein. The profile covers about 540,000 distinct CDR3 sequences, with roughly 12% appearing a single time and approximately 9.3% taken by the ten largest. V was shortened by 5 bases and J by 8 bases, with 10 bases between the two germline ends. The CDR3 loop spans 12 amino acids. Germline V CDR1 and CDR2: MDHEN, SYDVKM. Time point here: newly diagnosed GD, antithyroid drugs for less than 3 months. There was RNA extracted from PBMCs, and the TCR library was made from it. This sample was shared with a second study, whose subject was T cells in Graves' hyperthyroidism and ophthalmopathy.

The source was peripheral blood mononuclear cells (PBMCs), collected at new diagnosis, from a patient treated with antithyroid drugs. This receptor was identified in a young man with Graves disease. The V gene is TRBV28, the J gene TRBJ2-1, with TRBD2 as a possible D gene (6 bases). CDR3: CASSGDLDEQFF. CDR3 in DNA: TGTGCCAGCAGTGGGGACTTGGATGAGCAGTTCTTC. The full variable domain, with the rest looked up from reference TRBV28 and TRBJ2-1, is DVKVTQSSRYLVKRTGEKVFLECVQDMDHENMFWYRQDPGLGLRLIYFSYDVKMKEKGDIPEGYSVSREKKERFSLILESASTNQTSMYLCASSGDLDEQFFGPGTRLTVL.